These T cell receptor beta chains were read from a single sample in a study of T cells in pancreatic ductal adenocarcinoma. Libraries were prepared by immunoSEQ multiplex PCR; TCRdb keeps only in-frame clonotypes and omits some of them. Of 16,000 or so clones in the sample, under 95% are singletons; the top ten hold approximately 17%. Sequenced sample: PBMCs. The receptors stem from a human donor with pancreatic ductal adenocarcinoma. CDR3s include the opening cysteine and the closing phenylalanine or tryptophan. A D gene is named only where the DNA matches it firmly. The listing skips clone size in some rows; elsewhere it reads once, few, many or a size class.

>TRBD1|TRBJ1-1|TRBV7-7|few
CASSLTGWTEAFF
TGTGCCAGCAGCTTGACAGGGTGGACTGAAGCTTTCTTT
>-|TRBJ1-4|TRBV4-3|-
CASSQDRGAGRKLFF
TGCGCCAGCAGCCAAGATCGGGGGGCAGGTCGAAAACTGTTTTTT
>-|TRBJ2-6|TRBV6-4|once
CASSEVARSSGANVLTF
TGTGCCAGCAGTGAAGTGGCACGCAGCTCTGGGGCCAACGTCCTGACTTTC
>TRBD2|TRBJ2-5|TRBV29-1|-
CSVLWEGRQETQYF
TGCAGCGTACTGTGGGAGGGGCGACAAGAGACCCAGTACTTC
>TRBD2|TRBJ2-7|TRBV7-2|once
CASSSGRTSGSSYEQYF
TGTGCCAGCAGCTCAGGACGGACTAGCGGGAGCTCCTACGAGCAGTACTTC
>-|TRBJ2-3|TRBV9|-
CASTSYQPTDTQYF
TGTGCCAGCACCTCATACCAACCCACAGATACGCAGTATTTT
>TRBD1|TRBJ2-7|TRBV9|once
CASSAQMGQGTEQYF
TGTGCCAGCAGCGCCCAAATGGGACAGGGGACGGAGCAGTACTTC
>-|TRBJ1-1|TRBV19|-
CASSTRAEGQKAFF
TGTGCCAGTAGTACTCGGGCCGAGGGCCAAAAAGCTTTCTTT
>-|TRBJ2-1|TRBV2|-
CASSEARTSRPSSYNEQFF
TGTGCCAGCAGTGAAGCGCGTACTAGCCGGCCGAGCTCCTACAATGAGCAGTTCTTC
>-|TRBJ1-3|TRBV9|-
CASSAGPVSGNTIYF
TGTGCCAGCAGCGCCGGGCCGGTCTCTGGAAACACCATATATTTT
>-|TRBJ1-5|TRBV4-2|-
CASAARDTGQPQHF
TGTGCCAGTGCAGCCCGGGACACAGGGCAGCCCCAGCATTTT
>-|TRBJ2-7|TRBV19|-
CASSPSPGAYEQYF
TGTGCCAGTAGTCCCAGCCCGGGCGCCTACGAGCAGTACTTC
>TRBD1|TRBJ1-2|TRBV12-5|-
CASGTGTGDNYGYTF
TGTGCTAGTGGTACCGGGACAGGGGATAACTATGGCTACACCTTC
>-|TRBJ2-7|TRBV6-5|-
CASSLAGPAYEQYF
TGTGCCAGCAGTCTCGCTGGTCCTGCCTACGAGCAGTACTTC
>TRBD1|TRBJ1-2|TRBV5-1|-
CASSLATGQGVNGYTF
TGCGCCAGCAGCTTGGCCACTGGACAGGGTGTAAATGGCTACACCTTC
>-|TRBJ1-5|TRBV19|-
CASSIDGRAGAQGNQPQHF
TGTGCCAGTAGTATAGACGGACGGGCAGGGGCGCAGGGCAATCAGCCCCAGCATTTT
>TRBD1|TRBJ1-2|TRBV5-4|-
CASSLGQGAWNYGYTF
TGTGCCAGCAGCTTGGGACAGGGGGCTTGGAACTATGGCTACACCTTC
>-|TRBJ2-2|TRBV19|-
CASSYRGALAGELFF
TGTGCCAGTAGTTATCGGGGGGCGCTGGCCGGGGAGCTGTTTTTT
>-|TRBJ1-5|TRBV7-2|-
CASSPWGGNQPQHF
TGTGCCAGCAGCCCGTGGGGGGGCAATCAGCCCCAGCATTTT
>-|TRBJ1-6|TRBV7-2|-
CASSLARASYNSPLHF
TGTGCCAGCAGCTTAGCGCGGGCCTCCTATAATTCACCCCTCCACTTT
>-|TRBJ2-5|TRBV15|-
CATSREGARETQYF
TGTGCCACCAGCAGAGAAGGGGCGCGGGAGACCCAGTACTTC
>TRBD1|TRBJ1-2|TRBV27|-
CASRSGGGGGYGYTF
TGTGCCAGCAGGAGCGGAGGGGGCGGAGGCTATGGCTACACCTTC
>-|TRBJ2-1|TRBV5-6|-
CASSLDGFGEQFF
TGTGCCAGCAGCTTGGACGGGTTCGGGGAGCAGTTCTTC
>-|TRBJ2-1|TRBV4-3|-
CASSHLSGSSYNEQFF
TGCGCCAGCAGCCATCTTAGCGGAAGCTCCTACAATGAGCAGTTCTTC
>-|TRBJ1-2|TRBV29-1|-
CSVERTGLNYGYTF
TGCAGCGTTGAACGAACAGGGCTTAACTATGGCTACACCTTC
>-|TRBJ1-3|TRBV5-4|-
CASSQVSSGNTIYF
TGTGCCAGCAGCCAAGTCTCCTCTGGAAACACCATATATTTT
>-|TRBJ2-7|TRBV4-2|-
CASSQAGSVDEQYF
TGTGCCAGCAGCCAAGCAGGGAGCGTGGACGAGCAGTACTTC
>-|TRBJ1-1|TRBV6-1|-
CASSEALGLGTNTEAFF
TGTGCCAGCAGTGAAGCGTTAGGGTTAGGAACGAACACTGAAGCTTTCTTT
>-|TRBJ1-1|TRBV7-9|-
CASSLAIPDTEAFF
TGTGCCAGCAGCTTAGCGATTCCGGACACTGAAGCTTTCTTT
>TRBD1|TRBJ1-3|TRBV27|-
CASSFSGTGSSGNTIYF
TGTGCCAGCAGTTTTTCCGGGACAGGGTCCTCTGGAAACACCATATATTTT
>-|TRBJ1-1|TRBV7-2|-
CASSPPSFPNTEAFF
TGTGCCAGCAGCCCTCCGTCATTTCCGAACACTGAAGCTTTCTTT